This is a list of T cell receptor beta chains from one sample in a study of response to subunit inactivated influenza vaccine. TCRdb processed the RT-PCR reads anew with MiXCR; each CDR3 protein has one entry. This sample has roughly 570,000 distinct CDR3 sequences, with 12% to 15% found just once. The sample in question was PBMCs from blood, obtained 11 to 12 days after vaccination. These receptors were taken from a man in his forties or fifties who received an inactivated influenza vaccine. The CDR3 runs from the conserved cysteine through the conserved F or W. A D gene is named only where the DNA matches it firmly. The size field is filled for only some rows; it gives once, few, many or a size class.

clone_size,j_call,d_call,v_call,cdr3_nt,cdr3_aa
few,TRBJ2-1,TRBD1,TRBV11-3,TGTGCCAACCACCTTCTCTCGGGACAGGCGAAGGATGAGCAGTTCTTC,CANHLLSGQAKDEQFF
few,TRBJ1-1,NA,TRBV20-1,TGCAGTGCCCAGATAGACAGCAACACTGAAGCTTTCTTT,CSAQIDSNTEAFF
few,TRBJ2-5,TRBD2,TRBV4-1,TGCGCCAGCAGCCAAGATCCTAGCGGGGAGACCCAGTACTTC,CASSQDPSGETQYF
few,TRBJ2-5,TRBD1,TRBV20-1,TGCAGTGCCGGAGGACAGGGGAATTTTCGAGAGACCCAGTACTTC,CSAGGQGNFRETQYF
NA,TRBJ2-1,NA,TRBV24-1,TGTGCCACCAGTGATTTCACTAGCCCCAATGAGCAGTTCTTC,CATSDFTSPNEQFF
NA,TRBJ2-7,NA,TRBV6-2/TRBV6-3,TGTGCCAGCAGGGTGAGACGGAACTACTACGAGCAGTACTTC,CASRVRRNYYEQYF
NA,TRBJ2-1,TRBD1,TRBV6-2/TRBV6-3,TGTGCCAGCAGGAGACAGGGCAGCTCCTACAATGAGCAGTTCTTC,CASRRQGSSYNEQFF
NA,TRBJ2-4,TRBD1,TRBV13,TGTGCCAGCAGCCCCCGGACAGGGATCGCCAAAAACATTCAGTACTTC,CASSPRTGIAKNIQYF
NA,TRBJ2-3,NA,TRBV28,TGTGCCAGCACCCCGGGACTCCACACAGATACGCAGTATTTT,CASTPGLHTDTQYF
few,TRBJ2-7,NA,TRBV18,TGTGCCAGCTCGCATACAGGGACCGAGCAGTACTTC,CASSHTGTEQYF
few,TRBJ2-5,TRBD2,TRBV20-1,TGCAGTGCTCTTCGTACTAGCGGGGGGGCCCAAGAGACCCAGTACTTC,CSALRTSGGAQETQYF
few,TRBJ2-7,TRBD1,TRBV4-3,TGCGCCAGCAGCCAAGGAGGGGGCTACTCCTACGAGCAGTACTTC,CASSQGGGYSYEQYF
NA,TRBJ2-7,TRBD2,TRBV7-2,TGTGCCAGCAGCGCGAGGCTAGCGGGAGGGGACGAGCAGTACTTC,CASSARLAGGDEQYF
many,TRBJ2-5,TRBD2,TRBV5-1,TGCGCCAGCAGCTTGCCGGGGGGAAGAGAGACCCAGTACTTC,CASSLPGGRETQYF
few,TRBJ2-5,TRBD1,TRBV29-1,TGCAGCGCCTTATACGAGACAGGGGCGCACCTTCAAGAGACCCAGTACTTC,CSALYETGAHLQETQYF
many,TRBJ2-7,NA,TRBV5-1,TGCGCCAGCAGCTCAACCCTTTCGAACCTCAGTGGAGAGCAGTACTTC,CASSSTLSNLSGEQYF
NA,TRBJ2-1,NA,TRBV7-2,TGTGCCAGCAGCTTAGCGTACGCTAGGGCTCCTTTGGGGCAGTTCTTC,CASSLAYARAPLGQFF